This entry lists 6 T cell receptor beta chains sequenced from one sample in a study of Tregs in tolerant kidney transplant recipients. Data came from immunoSEQ multiplex PCR; TCRdb stores just in-frame clones and leaves some out. Of tens of thousands of clones listed, 90% to 95% are singletons. The nonmyeloablative bone marrow transplants came from related graft donors, with transient mixed chimerism. The sequencing here drew on CD4+ T cells from blood (PBMCs), taken 24 months after the transplant. Every receptor here comes from a human patient who received a combined kidney and bone marrow transplant. Some T cells may arise from the graft donor.

This chain joins TRBV7-2 and TRBJ2-1; 12 nucleotides agree with TRBD2. The CDR3 runs to 16 residues. Germline lookup yields CDR1 SGHTA and CDR2 FQGNSA. Trimming at V came to 5 bases and at J to 7 bases, leaving 9 bases not matched to a gene. This CDR3 reads CASSPRLAGARNEQFF. In DNA, the CDR3 is TGTGCCAGCAGCCCCCGACTAGCGGGAGCTCGGAATGAGCAGTTCTTC. The variable domain in full, with the rest retrieved from reference TRBV7-2 and TRBJ2-1, is GAGVSQSPSNKVTEKGKDVELRCDPISGHTALYWYRQSLGQGLEFLIYFQGNSAPDKSGLPSDRFSAERTGGSVSTLTIQRTQQEDSAVYLCASSPRLAGARNEQFFGPGTRLTVL.

This chain links TRBV7-7 with TRBJ2-2; D possibly corresponds to TRBD2 (6 bases). The germline gives CDR1 SSHAT, CDR2 FNYEAQ (reference sequence). The CDR3 has 14 residues. V was pared by 4 bases and J by 11 bases, with 17 bases between. CDR3 sequence reads: CASSSDRTGVELFF. The CDR3 DNA sequence: TGTGCCAGCAGCTCCGACCGTACGGGGGTAGAGCTGTTTTTT. The variable domain in full, with the rest retrieved from reference TRBV7-7 and TRBJ2-2, is GAGVSQSPRYKVTKRGQDVTLRCDPISSHATLYWYQQALGQGPEFLTYFNYEAQPDKSGLPSDRFSAERPEGSISTLTIQRTEQRDSAMYRCASSSDRTGVELFFGEGSRLTVL.

V usage is TRBV27 and J usage is TRBJ1-1, with D perhaps matching TRBD1 (6 bases). Deletions cut 4 bases from V and 0 bases from J, with 15 bases between. The CDR3 is made up of 16 amino acids. Germline V gives CDR1 MNHEY, CDR2 SMNVEV (reference sequence). The CDR3 DNA reads TGTGCCAGCAGTTACATTGCAGGGGACGTGAACACTGAAGCTTTCTTT. Amino acids: CASSYIAGDVNTEAFF.

This chain uses TRBV18 with TRBJ1-1, with 7 nucleotides matching TRBD1. This CDR3 has 17 residues. Germline assignment: CDR1 KGHSH and CDR2 LQKENI. The junction had 11 bases not matched to a gene; V was cut back by 4 bases and J by 0 bases. In DNA, the CDR3 is TGTGCCAGCTCACGAAGTAGGACAGGTTTTATGAACACTGAAGCTTTCTTT. It is translated as CASSRSRTGFMNTEAFF.

The chain recombines TRBV7-9 with TRBJ1-1; D not resolved. V lost 5 bases to trimming and J lost 6 bases, with 16 bases between them. Germline CDR1 and CDR2: SEHNR and FQNEAQ (reference sequence). The CDR3 contains 14 residues. The CDR3 sequence is CASSPSVGRAEAFF. In DNA, the CDR3 is TGTGCCAGCAGCCCTAGCGTTGGTCGCGCTGAAGCTTTCTTT.

The genes are TRBV11-1 and TRBJ2-7, with 9 bases identical to TRBD1. The CDR3 sequence is 15 residues long. CDR1 SGHAT and CDR2 FQDESV come from the germline V gene (reference sequence). J gave up 3 bases and V 5 bases, and 8 bases lay outside the gene matches. The CDR3 spells CASSLGQGTFYEQYF. CDR3 nucleotide sequence: TGTGCCAGCAGCCTAGGACAGGGGACTTTCTACGAGCAGTACTTC. The full variable domain, its missing parts supplied by reference TRBV11-1 and TRBJ2-7, is EAEVAQSPRYKITEKSQAVAFWCDPISGHATLYWYRQILGQGPELLVQFQDESVVDDSQLPKDRFSAERLKGVDSTLKIQPAELGDSAMYLCASSLGQGTFYEQYFGPGTRLTVT.